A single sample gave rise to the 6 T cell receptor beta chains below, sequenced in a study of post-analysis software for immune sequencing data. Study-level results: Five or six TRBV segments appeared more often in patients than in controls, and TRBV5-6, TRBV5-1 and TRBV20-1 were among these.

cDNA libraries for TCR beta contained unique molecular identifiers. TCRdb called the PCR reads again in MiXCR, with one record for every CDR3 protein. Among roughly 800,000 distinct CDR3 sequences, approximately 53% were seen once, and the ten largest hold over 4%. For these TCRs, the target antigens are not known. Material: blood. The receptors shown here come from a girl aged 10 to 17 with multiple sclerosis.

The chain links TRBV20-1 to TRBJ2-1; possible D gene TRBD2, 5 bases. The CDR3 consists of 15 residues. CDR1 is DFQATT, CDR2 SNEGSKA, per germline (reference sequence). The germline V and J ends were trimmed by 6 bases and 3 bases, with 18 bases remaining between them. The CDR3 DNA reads TGCAGTGCGGTTCGCGGTACTAGGAGCTACAATGAGCAGTTCTTC. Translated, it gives CSAVRGTRSYNEQFF.

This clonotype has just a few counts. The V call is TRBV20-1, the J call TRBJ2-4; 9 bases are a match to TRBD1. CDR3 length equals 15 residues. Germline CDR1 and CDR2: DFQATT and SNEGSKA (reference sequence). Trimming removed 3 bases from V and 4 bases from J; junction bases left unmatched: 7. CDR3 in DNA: TGCAGTGCTAGGTGGGGACAGGGATTTAAAAACATTCAGTACTTC. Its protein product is CSARWGQGFKNIQYF.

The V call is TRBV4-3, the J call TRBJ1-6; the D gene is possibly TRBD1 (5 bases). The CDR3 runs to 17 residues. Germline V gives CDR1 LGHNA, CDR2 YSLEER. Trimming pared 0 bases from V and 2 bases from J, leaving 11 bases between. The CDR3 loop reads CASSQDLGDTYNSPLHF. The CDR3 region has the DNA TGCGCCAGCAGCCAAGATTTAGGGGATACCTATAATTCACCCCTCCACTTT.

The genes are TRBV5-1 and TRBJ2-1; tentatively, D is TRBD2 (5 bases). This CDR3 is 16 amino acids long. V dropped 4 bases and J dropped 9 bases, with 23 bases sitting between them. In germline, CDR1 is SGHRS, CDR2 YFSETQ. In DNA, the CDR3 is TGCGCCAGCAGCGGGCACGGCGGGCCCGGAGCGAGTGAGCAGTTCTTC. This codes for CASSGHGGPGASEQFF.

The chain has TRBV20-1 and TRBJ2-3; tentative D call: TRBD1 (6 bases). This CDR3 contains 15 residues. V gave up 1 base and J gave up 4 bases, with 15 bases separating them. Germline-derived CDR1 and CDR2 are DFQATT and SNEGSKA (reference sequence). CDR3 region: CSARVGQGSADTQYF. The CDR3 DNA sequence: TGCAGTGCTAGAGTTGGGCAGGGGAGCGCAGATACGCAGTATTTT.

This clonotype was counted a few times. Here the CDR3 DNA reads TGCGCCAGCAGCTTGGAGACAGGGGTCTACGAGCAGTACTTC. This sequence encodes CASSLETGVYEQYF. The chain employs TRBV5-1 and TRBJ2-7; 8 nucleotides agree with TRBD1. Looked up from germline, CDR1 is SGHRS and CDR2 is YFSETQ. Losses at the gene ends were 0 bases for V and 3 bases for J; bases not matched to a gene: 2. CDR3 length equals 14 residues. The full variable domain, in which reference TRBV5-1 and TRBJ2-7 provide the parts outside the CDR3, is KAGVTQTPRYLIKTRGQQVTLSCSPISGHRSVSWYQQTPGQGLQFLFEYFSETQRNKGNFPGRFSGRQFSNSRSEMNVSTLELGDSALYLCASSLETGVYEQYFGPGTRLTVT.